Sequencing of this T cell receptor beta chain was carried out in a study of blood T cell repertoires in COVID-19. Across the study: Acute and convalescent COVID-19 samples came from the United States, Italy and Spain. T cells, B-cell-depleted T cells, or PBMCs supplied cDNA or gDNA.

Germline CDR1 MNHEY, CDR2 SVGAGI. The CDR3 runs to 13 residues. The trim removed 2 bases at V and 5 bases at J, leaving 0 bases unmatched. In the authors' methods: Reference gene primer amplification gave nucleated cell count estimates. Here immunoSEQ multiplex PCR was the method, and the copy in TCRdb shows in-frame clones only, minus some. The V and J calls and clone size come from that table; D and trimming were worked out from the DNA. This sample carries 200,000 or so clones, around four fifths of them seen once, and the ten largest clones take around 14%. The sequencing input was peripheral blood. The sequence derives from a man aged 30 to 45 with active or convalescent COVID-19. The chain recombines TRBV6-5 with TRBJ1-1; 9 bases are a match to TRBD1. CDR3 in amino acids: CASSYGQGTEAFF. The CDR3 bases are TGTGCCAGCAGTTACGGACAGGGGACTGAAGCTTTCTTT.